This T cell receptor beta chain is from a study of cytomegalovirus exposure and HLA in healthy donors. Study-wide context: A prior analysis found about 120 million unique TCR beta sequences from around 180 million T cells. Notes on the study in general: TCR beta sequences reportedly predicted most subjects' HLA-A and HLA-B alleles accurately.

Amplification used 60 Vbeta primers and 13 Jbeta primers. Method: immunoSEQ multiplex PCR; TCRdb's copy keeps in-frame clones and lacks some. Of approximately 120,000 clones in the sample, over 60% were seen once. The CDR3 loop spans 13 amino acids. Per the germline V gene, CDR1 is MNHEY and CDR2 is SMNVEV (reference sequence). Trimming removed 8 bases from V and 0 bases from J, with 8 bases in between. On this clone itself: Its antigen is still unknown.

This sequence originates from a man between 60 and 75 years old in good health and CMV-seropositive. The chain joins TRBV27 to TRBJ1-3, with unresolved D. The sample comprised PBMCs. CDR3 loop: CASGLSSGNTIYF. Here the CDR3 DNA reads TGTGCCAGCGGTCTCAGCTCTGGAAACACCATATATTTT.